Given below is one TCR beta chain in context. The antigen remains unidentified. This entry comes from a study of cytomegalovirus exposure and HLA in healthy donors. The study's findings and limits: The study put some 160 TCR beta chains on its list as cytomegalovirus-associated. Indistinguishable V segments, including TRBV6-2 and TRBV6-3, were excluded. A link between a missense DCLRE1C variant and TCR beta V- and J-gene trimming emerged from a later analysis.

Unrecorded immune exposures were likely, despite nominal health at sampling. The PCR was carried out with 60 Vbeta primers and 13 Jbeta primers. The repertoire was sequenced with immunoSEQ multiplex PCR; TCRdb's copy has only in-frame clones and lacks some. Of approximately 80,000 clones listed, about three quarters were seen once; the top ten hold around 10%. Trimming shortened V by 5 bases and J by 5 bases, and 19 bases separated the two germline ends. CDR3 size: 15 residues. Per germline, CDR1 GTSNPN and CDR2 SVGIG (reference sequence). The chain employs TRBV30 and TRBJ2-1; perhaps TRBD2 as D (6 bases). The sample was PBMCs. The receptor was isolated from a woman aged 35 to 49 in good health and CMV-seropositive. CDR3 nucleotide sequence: TGTGCCTGGTCTCTCGGAGCGGGTACAGACAATGAGCAGTTCTTC. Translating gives CAWSLGAGTDNEQFF.